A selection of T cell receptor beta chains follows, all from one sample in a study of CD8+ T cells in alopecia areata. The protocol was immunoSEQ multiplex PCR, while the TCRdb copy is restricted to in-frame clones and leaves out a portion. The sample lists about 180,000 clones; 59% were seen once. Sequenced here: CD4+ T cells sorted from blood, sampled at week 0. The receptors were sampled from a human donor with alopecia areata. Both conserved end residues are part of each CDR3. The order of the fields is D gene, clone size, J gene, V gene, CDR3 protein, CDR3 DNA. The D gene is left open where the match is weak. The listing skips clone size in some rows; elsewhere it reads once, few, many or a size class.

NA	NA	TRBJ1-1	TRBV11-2	CASSTQWGNMNTEAFF	TGTGCCAGCAGCACACAGTGGGGGAATATGAACACTGAAGCTTTCTTT
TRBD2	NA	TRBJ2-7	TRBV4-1	CASSQGGGAGVSYEQYF	TGCGCCAGCAGCCAAGGCGGGGGGGCAGGGGTATCCTACGAGCAGTACTTC
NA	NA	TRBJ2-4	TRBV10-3	CAISEGTVGNIQYF	TGTGCCATCAGTGAGGGGACCGTGGGGAACATTCAGTACTTC
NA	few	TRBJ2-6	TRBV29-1	CSVGGSSGANVLTF	TGCAGCGTTGGAGGGTCCTCTGGGGCCAACGTCCTGACTTTC
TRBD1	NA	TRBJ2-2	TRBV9	CASGDRGDTGELFF	TGTGCCAGCGGGGACAGGGGAGACACCGGGGAGCTGTTTTTT
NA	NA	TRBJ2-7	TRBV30	CAWTLKGGTYEQYF	TGTGCCTGGACTCTCAAGGGGGGAACCTACGAGCAGTACTTC
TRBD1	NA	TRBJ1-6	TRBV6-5	CASSYSGTGDNSPLHF	TGTGCCAGCAGTTACTCGGGGACAGGAGATAATTCACCCCTCCACTTT
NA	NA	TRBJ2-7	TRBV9	CASSVGEVAYEQYF	TGTGCCAGCAGCGTAGGGGAGGTAGCGTACGAGCAGTACTTC
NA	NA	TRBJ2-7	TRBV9	CASSVASENYEQYF	TGTGCCAGCAGCGTAGCCTCGGAGAACTACGAGCAGTACTTC
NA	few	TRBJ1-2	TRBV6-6	CASSLYREGYTF	TGTGCCAGCAGTCTATACAGGGAGGGCTACACCTTC
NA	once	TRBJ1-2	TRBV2	CASSGTLIGGYTF	TGTGCCAGCAGTGGAACCCTAATCGGTGGCTACACCTTC
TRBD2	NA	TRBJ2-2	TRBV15	CATSREPSGVAGELFF	TGTGCCACCAGCAGAGAGCCGAGCGGGGTCGCCGGGGAGCTGTTTTTT
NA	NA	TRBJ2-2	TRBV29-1	CSVDLQGGPGELFF	TGCAGCGTTGACTTGCAGGGTGGGCCCGGGGAGCTGTTTTTT
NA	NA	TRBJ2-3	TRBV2	CASSLDSDTQYF	TGTGCCAGCAGCTTAGATTCAGATACGCAGTATTTT
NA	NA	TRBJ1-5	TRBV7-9	CASSAQGGNQPQHF	TGTGCCAGCAGCGCACAGGGAGGGAATCAGCCCCAGCATTTT
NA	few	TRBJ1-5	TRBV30	CAWDTGSSNQPQHF	TGTGCCTGGGACACAGGGTCGAGCAATCAGCCCCAGCATTTT
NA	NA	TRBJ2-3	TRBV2	CASTGPGTDTQYF	TGTGCCAGCACCGGACCCGGGACAGATACGCAGTATTTT
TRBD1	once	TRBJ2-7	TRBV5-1	CASSTGQGPYEQYF	TGCGCCAGCAGCACGGGACAGGGACCCTACGAGCAGTACTTC
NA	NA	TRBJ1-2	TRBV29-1	CSVSRGGYTF	TGCAGCGTCTCGAGGGGCGGCTACACCTTC
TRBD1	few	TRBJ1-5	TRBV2	CASSVAGGKPQHF	TGTGCCAGCAGTGTGGCAGGGGGAAAGCCCCAGCATTTT
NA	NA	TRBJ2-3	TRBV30	CAWSEGSVDTQYF	TGTGCCTGGAGTGAAGGGTCAGTGGATACGCAGTATTTT
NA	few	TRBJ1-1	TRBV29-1	CSVRHGGGAEAFF	TGCAGCGTCCGCCATGGAGGGGGGGCTGAAGCTTTCTTT
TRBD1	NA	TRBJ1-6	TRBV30	CAWSVQGTSPLHF	TGTGCCTGGAGTGTACAGGGGACATCACCCCTCCACTTT
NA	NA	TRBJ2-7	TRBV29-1	CSVGLTGYEQYF	TGCAGCGTTGGCCTCACGGGCTACGAGCAGTACTTC
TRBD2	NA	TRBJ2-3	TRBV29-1	CSVERGLAGVGGTDTQYF	TGCAGCGTTGAGAGGGGACTAGCGGGGGTAGGGGGCACAGATACGCAGTATTTT
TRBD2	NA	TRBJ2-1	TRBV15	CATSREASGGTYYNEQFF	TGTGCCACCAGCAGAGAGGCTAGCGGGGGAACCTACTACAATGAGCAGTTCTTC
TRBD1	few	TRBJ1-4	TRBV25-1	CASSDPGTGDEKLFF	TGTGCCAGCAGTGACCCCGGGACAGGGGATGAAAAACTGTTTTTT
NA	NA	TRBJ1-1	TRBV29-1	CSVESQLRKNTEAFF	TGCAGCGTTGAATCCCAACTGAGGAAGAACACTGAAGCTTTCTTT
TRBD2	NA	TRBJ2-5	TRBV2	CASMSGVGETQYF	TGTGCCAGCATGAGCGGGGTGGGGGAGACCCAGTACTTC
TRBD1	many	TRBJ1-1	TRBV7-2	CASSWDSTEAFF	TGTGCCAGCAGCTGGGACAGCACTGAAGCTTTCTTT
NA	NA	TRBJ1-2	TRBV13	CASSGRGYGYTF	TGTGCCAGCAGCGGTCGGGGCTATGGCTACACCTTC
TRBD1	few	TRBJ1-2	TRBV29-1	CSVLGQGLGYTF	TGCAGCGTCCTTGGACAGGGTCTTGGCTACACCTTC
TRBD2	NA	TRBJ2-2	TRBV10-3	CAIRSGGADTGELFF	TGTGCCATCAGGAGCGGGGGGGCGGACACCGGGGAGCTGTTTTTT
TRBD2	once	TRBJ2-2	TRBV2	CASGIESGAGELFF	TGTGCCAGCGGGATTGAAAGCGGGGCCGGGGAGCTGTTTTTT
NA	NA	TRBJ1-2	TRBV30	CAWSVGPYGYTF	TGTGCCTGGAGTGTCGGCCCCTATGGCTACACCTTC
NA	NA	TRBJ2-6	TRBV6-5	CASSQSVFGANVLTF	TGTGCCAGCAGCCAATCCGTGTTTGGGGCCAACGTCCTGACTTTC
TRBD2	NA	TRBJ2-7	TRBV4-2	CASPLRGGSYEQYF	TGTGCCAGCCCCCTACGGGGGGGATCCTACGAGCAGTACTTC